This T cell receptor (beta chain) was sequenced for a study of T cell changes during pregnancy in multiple sclerosis. Here immunoSEQ multiplex PCR was the method, and the copy in TCRdb shows in-frame clones only, minus some. The table includes 40,000 to 50,000 clones, almost 95% detected once. CDR3 size: 13 residues. V lost 3 bases and J 8 bases, leaving 10 bases between the germline ends. From germline, CDR1 is MNHNS and CDR2 SASEGT. The chain carries TRBV6-1 and TRBJ2-2; D remains unclear. The clonotype was recovered from a female donor with multiple sclerosis, enrolled in a pregnancy study. The sequenced sample was CD8+ T cells from peripheral blood mononuclear cells, obtained in the third trimester of pregnancy. CDR3 residues: CASSEGLGGELFF. As DNA, the CDR3 is TGTGCCAGCAGTGAGGGCCTCGGTGGGGAGCTGTTTTTT.